At least ten counts were recorded for the clone carrying this T cell receptor beta chain. The V and J ends lost 7 bases and 4 bases, in that order; junction bases with no gene match: 13. This CDR3 contains 16 residues. Germline V gene lookup returns CDR1 SGHRS and CDR2 YFSETQ. These data come from a study of low-dose radiotherapy and immunotherapy resistance in tumors. Study in general: Cohort 1 received 0.5 Gy per fraction every 2 weeks, totaling 6.5 Gy. 1 Gy per fraction was delivered to Cohort 2 every two weeks, for 13 Gy total over 26 weeks.

Alpha- and beta-chain coverage of first-strand cDNA came from TRAV- and TRBV-specific primers. The PCR that amplified TCRs ran for 20 cycles, relying on a constant-region primer and a V-primer adapter. mRNA, after isolation, was amplified by in vitro transcription. Each CDR3 protein is one row after TCRdb ran MiXCR on the reads. In the table there are tens of thousands of distinct CDR3 sequences, about 25% of which are singletons. Stated time point: after trial treatment. Documented treatment: LDRT plus nivolumab, ipilimumab, low-dose cyclophosphamide and aspirin (RACIN trial). It was nivolumab, ipilimumab, aspirin, low-dose cyclophosphamide and low-dose radiotherapy that donors received.

V is TRBV5-1 and J is TRBJ2-1; 8 nucleotides align to TRBD2. The sample was PBMCs, taken after low-dose radiotherapy plus immunotherapy. This TCR was recovered from a male donor with prostate cancer. The CDR3 sequence is CASRRESGRRYNEQFF. CDR3 in DNA: TGCGCCAGCCGCCGGGAGAGCGGGAGACGTTACAATGAGCAGTTCTTC. The full variable domain, rest sourced from reference TRBV5-1 and TRBJ2-1, is KAGVTQTPRYLIKTRGQQVTLSCSPISGHRSVSWYQQTPGQGLQFLFEYFSETQRNKGNFPGRFSGRQFSNSRSEMNVSTLELGDSALYLCASRRESGRRYNEQFFGPGTRLTVL.